What follows describes a single TCR beta chain. What it recognizes is unknown. The CDR3 has 16 residues. The germline gives CDR1 SGHNT, CDR2 YYREEE (reference sequence). Trimming removed 4 bases at V and 0 bases at J, with 16 bases between. The data were taken from a study of siplizumab effects on memory and regulatory T cells. Overall study findings and caveats: Relative to controls at less than 35%, mappable alloreactive CD4+ clones exhibited a mean Treg-derived proportion of approximately 70% with siplizumab. Neither a naive nor a memory phenotype was assignable to roughly 75-97% of proliferating CD4+ or CD8+ clones. Solely a minor proportion of alloreactive clones could be assigned to unstimulated subsets.

Every sample had roughly 93,000 of its TCR templates assayed. The protocol was immunoSEQ multiplex PCR, while the TCRdb copy is restricted to in-frame clones and leaves out a portion. This sample yields roughly 93,000 clones, of which 85% to 95% are seen a single time; 1% to 1.5% belongs to the top ten. The clonotype originates from a human donor in good health. Sequenced: non-Treg CD4+ T cells sorted from blood. The chain combines TRBV5-4 with TRBJ2-5; D ambiguous. The CDR3 protein is CASSRRTVPNQETQYF. Written as DNA, the CDR3 is TGTGCCAGCAGCCGCCGAACGGTCCCCAACCAAGAGACCCAGTACTTC.